This T cell receptor beta chain was sequenced during a study of blood T cells in healthy people across ages. The length of the CDR3 is 14 residues. Trimming removed 1 base from V and 1 base from J, with 7 bases in between. The germline gives CDR1 LGHDT, CDR2 YNNKEL (reference sequence). With a J-beta primer mix and a sample-barcoded 5' primer, a second PCR ran roughly 6 to 12 cycles. TCRdb called the 5' RACE reads again in MiXCR, with one record for every CDR3 protein. The sample yields some 850,000 distinct CDR3 sequences, roughly 24% seen once. These data also featured in a second study, about T cells of mothers and their children. That source adds: In the second PCR, M1S primer introduced barcodes and 2-4 random bases.

Sequenced material: blood. J is TRBJ1-1 and V is TRBV3-1; D not resolved. The clonotype was recovered from a boy younger than 18 in good health. The chain's CDR3 is CASSQGVENTEAFF. In DNA, the CDR3 is TGTGCCAGCAGCCAAGGGGTGGAGAACACTGAAGCTTTCTTT.